The rows below give T cell receptor beta chains drawn from one sample of a study of post-analysis software for immune sequencing data. TCRdb passed the PCR reads through MiXCR, listing each CDR3 protein once. The profile covers fewer than 900,000 distinct CDR3 sequences, with about 45% appearing a single time and 4% to 5% taken by the ten largest. The sample comprised blood. The receptor set was obtained from a girl aged 5 to 17 with multiple sclerosis. Each CDR3 is given with its conserved first and last residue. Fields, in order: V gene, J gene, CDR3 protein.

v_call: TRBV15
j_call: TRBJ1-4
cdr3_aa: CATSTVTSNEKLFF

v_call: TRBV5-1
j_call: TRBJ2-7
cdr3_aa: CASSTGAYEQYF

v_call: TRBV5-1
j_call: NA
cdr3_aa: CASSPSYREVHEQYF

v_call: TRBV24-1
j_call: TRBJ2-1
cdr3_aa: CATSGGNEQFF

v_call: TRBV6-5
j_call: TRBJ1-2
cdr3_aa: CASSYRGNPGDTNYGYTF

v_call: TRBV3-1
j_call: TRBJ2-1
cdr3_aa: CASSQEFRRGKLAGVNEQFF

v_call: TRBV3-1
j_call: TRBJ2-3
cdr3_aa: CASSPRDLPTDTQYF

v_call: TRBV30
j_call: TRBJ2-5
cdr3_aa: CAWSDNRGQETQYF

v_call: TRBV29-1
j_call: TRBJ2-1
cdr3_aa: CSVAGQGRNEQFF

v_call: TRBV5-5
j_call: TRBJ2-7
cdr3_aa: CASGGDTYEQYF

v_call: TRBV29-1
j_call: TRBJ1-1
cdr3_aa: CSVQGVSTEAFF

v_call: TRBV7-9
j_call: TRBJ2-7
cdr3_aa: CASSSQLAPQAEQYF

v_call: TRBV15
j_call: TRBJ2-3
cdr3_aa: CATSIAAITDTQYF

v_call: TRBV4-1
j_call: TRBJ2-1
cdr3_aa: CASSQSLGRGNEQFF

v_call: TRBV20-1
j_call: TRBJ2-1
cdr3_aa: CSAIAPGTSGFNEQFF

v_call: TRBV29-1
j_call: TRBJ2-1
cdr3_aa: CSVEDGTSGRFNEQFF

v_call: TRBV7-6
j_call: TRBJ2-5
cdr3_aa: CASSSDLGLPQRETQYF

v_call: TRBV5-6
j_call: TRBJ2-7
cdr3_aa: CASSLRTSGVYEQYF

v_call: TRBV12-3/TRBV12-4
j_call: TRBJ2-3
cdr3_aa: CASKFGGAHTQYF

v_call: TRBV7-2
j_call: TRBJ2-1
cdr3_aa: CASSLFGGSIDEQFF

v_call: TRBV28
j_call: TRBJ1-1
cdr3_aa: CASSFSPRGRPEAFF

v_call: TRBV7-9
j_call: TRBJ1-1
cdr3_aa: CASSDWGQGNTEAFF

v_call: TRBV6-1
j_call: TRBJ2-5
cdr3_aa: CASSPGTMEETQYF

v_call: TRBV20-1
j_call: NA
cdr3_aa: CSARDVGRARYEQYF

v_call: TRBV11-1
j_call: TRBJ2-1
cdr3_aa: CASSLLRFGLATQDEQFF

v_call: TRBV28
j_call: TRBJ2-3
cdr3_aa: CASSLGEDRFTDTQYF

v_call: TRBV6-6
j_call: TRBJ1-1
cdr3_aa: CASTYGDRDTEAFF

v_call: TRBV29-1
j_call: TRBJ1-4
cdr3_aa: CSVVEAEKLFF

v_call: TRBV12-3/TRBV12-4
j_call: TRBJ2-6
cdr3_aa: CASSGTGIGVLTF

v_call: TRBV5-1
j_call: TRBJ2-7
cdr3_aa: CASSWDRDRVAYEQYF

v_call: TRBV15
j_call: TRBJ2-7
cdr3_aa: CATGRGPSYEQYF

v_call: TRBV28
j_call: TRBJ2-4
cdr3_aa: CASSLRQRENIQYF

v_call: TRBV2
j_call: TRBJ2-1
cdr3_aa: CASTMGVAGADEQFF

v_call: TRBV20-1
j_call: TRBJ2-1
cdr3_aa: CSARVDAEQFF

v_call: TRBV6-5
j_call: TRBJ1-2
cdr3_aa: CASCPPGDYGYTF

v_call: TRBV20-1
j_call: TRBJ2-1
cdr3_aa: CSARDPPSGSYNEQFF

v_call: TRBV28
j_call: TRBJ2-2
cdr3_aa: CASSLSGTNTGELFF

v_call: TRBV7-8
j_call: TRBJ2-7
cdr3_aa: CASSPEPGLAGHEQYF

v_call: TRBV9
j_call: NA
cdr3_aa: CASSPTGNSGNEQYF

v_call: TRBV6-5
j_call: TRBJ2-5
cdr3_aa: CASSYEAGGAGETQYF

v_call: TRBV12-3/TRBV12-4
j_call: TRBJ2-4
cdr3_aa: CASSLEAYIQYF

v_call: TRBV15
j_call: TRBJ1-2
cdr3_aa: CATSRTGLDYGYTF

v_call: TRBV5-1
j_call: TRBJ2-7
cdr3_aa: CASSLRGTNYEQYF

v_call: TRBV6-1
j_call: TRBJ1-5
cdr3_aa: CASSAQWQPNQPQHF

v_call: TRBV4-1
j_call: TRBJ2-7
cdr3_aa: CASSQERGTSTYEQYF

v_call: TRBV20-1
j_call: TRBJ1-5
cdr3_aa: CSARDLLGSQPQHF

v_call: TRBV4-3
j_call: TRBJ1-5
cdr3_aa: CASSQDFQRSNQPQHF

v_call: TRBV4-2
j_call: TRBJ1-2
cdr3_aa: CASSQEFSGDNYGYTF

v_call: TRBV11-2
j_call: TRBJ2-5
cdr3_aa: CASSPLRSLRGQETQYF

v_call: TRBV20-1
j_call: TRBJ1-2
cdr3_aa: CSAPDIIYGYTF

v_call: TRBV4-1
j_call: TRBJ2-1
cdr3_aa: CASSQGAGTGGNEQFF

v_call: TRBV10-3
j_call: TRBJ1-2
cdr3_aa: CAIGLSLRDGYTF

v_call: TRBV4-3
j_call: TRBJ2-1
cdr3_aa: CASSQVSSGTYNEQFF